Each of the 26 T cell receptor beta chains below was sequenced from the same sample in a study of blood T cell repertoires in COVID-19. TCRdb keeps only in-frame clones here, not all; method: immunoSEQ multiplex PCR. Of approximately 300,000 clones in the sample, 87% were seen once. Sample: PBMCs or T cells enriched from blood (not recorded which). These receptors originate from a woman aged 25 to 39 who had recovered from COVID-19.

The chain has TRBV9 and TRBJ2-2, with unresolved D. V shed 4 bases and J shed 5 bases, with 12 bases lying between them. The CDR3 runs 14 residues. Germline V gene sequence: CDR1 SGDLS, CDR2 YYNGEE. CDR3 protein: CASSPPGYTGELFF. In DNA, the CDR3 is TGTGCCAGCAGCCCCCCCGGGTATACCGGGGAGCTGTTTTTT.

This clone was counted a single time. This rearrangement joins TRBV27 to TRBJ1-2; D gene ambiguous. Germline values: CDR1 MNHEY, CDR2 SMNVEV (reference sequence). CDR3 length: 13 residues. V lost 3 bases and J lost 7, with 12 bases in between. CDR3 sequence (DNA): TGTGCCAGCAGTTTTTCAGGAGCGGGTGGCTACACCTTC. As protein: CASSFSGAGGYTF.

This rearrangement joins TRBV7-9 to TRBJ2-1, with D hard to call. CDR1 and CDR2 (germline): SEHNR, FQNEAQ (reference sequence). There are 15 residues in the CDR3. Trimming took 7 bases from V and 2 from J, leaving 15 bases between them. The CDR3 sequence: CASTRSAETYNEQFF. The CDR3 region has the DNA TGTGCCAGCACCCGTTCCGCAGAAACCTACAATGAGCAGTTCTTC.

CDR3 loop: CASSVDRGAADTQYF. The CDR3 bases are TGTGCCAGCAGCGTAGACAGGGGGGCCGCAGATACGCAGTATTTT. V and J are TRBV9 and TRBJ2-3; 8 nucleotides match TRBD1. The CDR3 consists of 15 residues. Losses at the gene ends were 0 bases for V and 4 bases for J; bases not matched to a gene: 4. Germline V gives CDR1 SGDLS, CDR2 YYNGEE.

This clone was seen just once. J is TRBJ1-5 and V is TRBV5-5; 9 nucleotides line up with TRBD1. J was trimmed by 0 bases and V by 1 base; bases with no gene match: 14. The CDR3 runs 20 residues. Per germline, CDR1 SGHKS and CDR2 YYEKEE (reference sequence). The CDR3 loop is CASSLIVLGQGRGSNQPQHF. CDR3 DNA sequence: TGTGCCAGCAGCTTGATCGTACTGGGACAGGGACGAGGTAGCAATCAGCCCCAGCATTTT.

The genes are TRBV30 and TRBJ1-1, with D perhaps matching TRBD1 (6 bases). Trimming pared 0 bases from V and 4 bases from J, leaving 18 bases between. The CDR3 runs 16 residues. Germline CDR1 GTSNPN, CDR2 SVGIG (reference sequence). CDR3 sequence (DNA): TGTGCCTGGAGTGTACGGCAGGGGTTTGGACGCACTGAAGCTTTCTTT. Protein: CAWSVRQGFGRTEAFF.

CDR3 loop: CASSRTGYQPQHF. The DNA for the CDR3 is TGTGCCAGCTCCCGGACAGGGTATCAGCCCCAGCATTTT. This chain connects TRBV6-6 to TRBJ1-5, with 8 bases aligning to TRBD1. The germline V gene encodes CDR1 MNHNY and CDR2 SVGAGI (reference sequence). The CDR3 length is 13 residues. V lost 8 bases to trimming and J lost 5 bases; unmatched junction nucleotides: 5.

CDR3 coding DNA: TGTGCCAGCAGCCAGAGGGACAGCTCCTACGAGCAGTACTTC. It is translated as CASSQRDSSYEQYF. The chain joins TRBV4-2 to TRBJ2-7; TRBD1 matches at 7 bases. Germline lookup yields CDR1 LGHNA and CDR2 YNFKEQ. With 3 bases clipped from V and 0 bases from J, the junction kept 2 bases outside the gene matches. This CDR3 comprises 14 residues.

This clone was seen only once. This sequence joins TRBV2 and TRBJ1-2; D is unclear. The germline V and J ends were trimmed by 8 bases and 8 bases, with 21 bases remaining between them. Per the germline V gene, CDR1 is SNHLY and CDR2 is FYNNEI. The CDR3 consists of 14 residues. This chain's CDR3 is CASQLSLAGEGYTF. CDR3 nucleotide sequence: TGTGCCAGCCAGCTTAGCCTTGCCGGGGAGGGCTACACCTTC. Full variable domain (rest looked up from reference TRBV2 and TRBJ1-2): EPEVTQTPSHQVTQMGQEVILRCVPISNHLYFYWYRQILGQKVEFLVSFYNNEISEKSEIFDDQFSVERPDGSNFTLKIRSTKLEDSAMYFCASQLSLAGEGYTFGSGTRLTVV.

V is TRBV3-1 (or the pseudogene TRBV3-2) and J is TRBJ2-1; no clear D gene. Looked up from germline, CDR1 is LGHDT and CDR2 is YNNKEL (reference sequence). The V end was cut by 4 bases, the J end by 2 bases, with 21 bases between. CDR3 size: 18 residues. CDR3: CASSLRRFGRSAYNEQFF. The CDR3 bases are TGTGCCAGCAGCCTACGAAGATTCGGCAGGTCGGCCTACAATGAGCAGTTCTTC.

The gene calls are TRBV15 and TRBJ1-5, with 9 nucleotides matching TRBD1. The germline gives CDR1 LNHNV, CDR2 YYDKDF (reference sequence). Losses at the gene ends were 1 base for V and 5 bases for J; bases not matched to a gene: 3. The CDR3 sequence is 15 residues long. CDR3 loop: CATSRGGQGHQPQHF. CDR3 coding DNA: TGTGCCACCAGCAGAGGGGGACAGGGCCATCAGCCCCAGCATTTT.

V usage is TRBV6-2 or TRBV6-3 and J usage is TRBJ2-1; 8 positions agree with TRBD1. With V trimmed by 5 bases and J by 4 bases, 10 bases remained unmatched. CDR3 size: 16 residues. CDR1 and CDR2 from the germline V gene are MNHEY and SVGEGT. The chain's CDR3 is CASSDRTGIRYNEQFF. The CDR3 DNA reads TGTGCCAGCAGTGACCGGACAGGGATTCGATACAATGAGCAGTTCTTC.

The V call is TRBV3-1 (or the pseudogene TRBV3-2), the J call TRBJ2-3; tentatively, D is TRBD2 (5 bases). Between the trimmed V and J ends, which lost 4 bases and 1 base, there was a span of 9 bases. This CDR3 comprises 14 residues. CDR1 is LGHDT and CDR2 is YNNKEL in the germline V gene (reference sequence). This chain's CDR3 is CASSLRRGTDTQYF. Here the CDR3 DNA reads TGTGCCAGCAGCCTTCGGCGGGGCACAGATACGCAGTATTTT.

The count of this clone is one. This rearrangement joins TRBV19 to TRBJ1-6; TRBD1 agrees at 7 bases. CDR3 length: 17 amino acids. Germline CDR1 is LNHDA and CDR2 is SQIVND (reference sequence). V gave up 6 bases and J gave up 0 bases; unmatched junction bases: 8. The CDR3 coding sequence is TGTGCCAGTAGAAACCCCCGGGACAGCTCCTATAATTCACCCCTCCACTTT. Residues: CASRNPRDSSYNSPLHF.

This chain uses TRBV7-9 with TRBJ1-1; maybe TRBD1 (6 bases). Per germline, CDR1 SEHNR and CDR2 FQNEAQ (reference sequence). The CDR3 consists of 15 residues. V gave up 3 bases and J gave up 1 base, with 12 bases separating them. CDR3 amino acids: CASSFSGQRNTEAFF. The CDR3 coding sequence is TGTGCCAGCAGCTTTTCCGGACAGCGGAACACTGAAGCTTTCTTT.

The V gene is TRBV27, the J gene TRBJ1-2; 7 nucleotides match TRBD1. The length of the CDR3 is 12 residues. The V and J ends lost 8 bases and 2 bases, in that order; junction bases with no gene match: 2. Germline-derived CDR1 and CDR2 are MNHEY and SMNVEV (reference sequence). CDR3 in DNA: TGTGCCAGCTCGACAGGGAACTATGGCTACACCTTC. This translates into CASSTGNYGYTF.

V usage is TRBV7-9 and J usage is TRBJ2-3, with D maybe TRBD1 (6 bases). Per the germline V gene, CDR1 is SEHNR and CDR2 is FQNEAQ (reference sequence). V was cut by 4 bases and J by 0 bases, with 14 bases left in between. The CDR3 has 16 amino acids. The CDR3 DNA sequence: TGTGCCAGCAGCTCGACCAGGGGTCCGAGCACAGATACGCAGTATTTT. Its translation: CASSSTRGPSTDTQYF.

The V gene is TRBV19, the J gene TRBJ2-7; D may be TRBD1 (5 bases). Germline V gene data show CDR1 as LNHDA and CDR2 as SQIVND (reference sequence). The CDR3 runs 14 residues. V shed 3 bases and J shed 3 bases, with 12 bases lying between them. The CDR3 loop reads CASSMGDSYYEQYF. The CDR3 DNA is TGTGCCAGTAGTATGGGCGACAGTTACTACGAGCAGTACTTC.

Here the CDR3 DNA reads TGTGCCAGCGCGGGACAGGGGACGGCAGATACGCAGTATTTT. It specifies CASAGQGTADTQYF. This sequence joins TRBV6-5 and TRBJ2-3; 10 positions agree with TRBD1. Per the germline V gene, CDR1 is MNHEY and CDR2 is SVGAGI. The CDR3 has 14 residues. V gave up 8 bases and J gave up 4 bases; unmatched junction bases: 6.

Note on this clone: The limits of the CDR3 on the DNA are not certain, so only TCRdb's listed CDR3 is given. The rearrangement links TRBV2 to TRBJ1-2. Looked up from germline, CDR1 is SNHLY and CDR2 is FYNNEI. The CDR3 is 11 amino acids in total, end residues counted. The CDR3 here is CASSEVGNGTF.

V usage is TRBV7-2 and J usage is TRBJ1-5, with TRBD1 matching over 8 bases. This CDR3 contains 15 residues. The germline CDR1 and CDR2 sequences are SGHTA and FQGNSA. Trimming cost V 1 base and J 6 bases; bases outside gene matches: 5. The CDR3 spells CASSLGRGPFQPQHF. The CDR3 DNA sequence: TGTGCCAGCAGCTTAGGCAGGGGGCCGTTTCAGCCCCAGCATTTT.

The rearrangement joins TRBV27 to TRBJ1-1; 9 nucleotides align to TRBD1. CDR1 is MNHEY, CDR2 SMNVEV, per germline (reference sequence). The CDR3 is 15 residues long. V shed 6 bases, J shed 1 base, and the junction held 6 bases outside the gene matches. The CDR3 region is CASRLRDRANTEAFF. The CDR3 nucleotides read TGTGCCAGCAGGTTACGGGACAGGGCGAACACTGAAGCTTTCTTT.

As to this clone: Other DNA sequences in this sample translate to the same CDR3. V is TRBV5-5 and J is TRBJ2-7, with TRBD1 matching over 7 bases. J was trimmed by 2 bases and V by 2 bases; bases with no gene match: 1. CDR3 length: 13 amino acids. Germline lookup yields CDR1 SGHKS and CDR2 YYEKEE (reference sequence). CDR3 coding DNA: TGTGCCAGCAGCTTAGACAGGGCCTACGAGCAGTACTTC. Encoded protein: CASSLDRAYEQYF.

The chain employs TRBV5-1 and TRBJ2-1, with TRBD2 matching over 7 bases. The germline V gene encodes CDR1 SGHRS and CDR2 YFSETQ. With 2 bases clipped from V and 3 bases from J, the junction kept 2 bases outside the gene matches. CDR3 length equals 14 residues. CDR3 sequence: CASSFGTNYNEQFF. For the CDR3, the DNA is TGCGCCAGCAGCTTCGGGACTAACTACAATGAGCAGTTCTTC.

CDR3 coding DNA: TGTGCCATCTCGAGGGACACCCACGAAAATTCACCCCTCCACTTT. Protein: CAISRDTHENSPLHF. J is TRBJ1-6 and V is TRBV10-3; a weak D match, TRBD1 (6 bases). Germline lookup yields CDR1 ENHRY and CDR2 SYGVKD. This CDR3 spans 15 amino acids. Trimming left V 8 bases short and J 7 bases short, with 18 bases between.

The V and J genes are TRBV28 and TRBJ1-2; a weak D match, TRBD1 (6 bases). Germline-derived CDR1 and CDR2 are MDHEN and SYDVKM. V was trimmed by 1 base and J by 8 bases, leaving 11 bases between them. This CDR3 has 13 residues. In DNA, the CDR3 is TGTGCCAGCAGTTTATTTGGAAGGGGGGGCTACACCTTC. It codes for CASSLFGRGGYTF.